The sequence of this TCR beta chain was determined in a study of sequential checkpoint blockade in melanoma (dated by TCRdb to 2018 to 2020). Some background on the complete study: Patients were assigned by 1:1 randomization to either first-line nivolumab followed by ipilimumab (arm A) or ipilimumab followed by nivolumab (arm B). Both trial sequences were followed by maintenance nivolumab.

Overall study results and their limits: Larger, independent patient cohorts are needed to validate the response-prediction model that combines TCR metrics and mutation burden.

A remark on this clone: Its antigen remains undetermined. Base qualities are not recorded, but no much larger clone differs from it by a single base.

The CDR3 measures 13 amino acids from cysteine to phenylalanine. Just the 39-base CDR3 DNA is kept, in frame starting at base 1. V is clipped by 8 bases and J by 2 bases, and the sequence between their germline boundaries is 11 bases long. Per the germline V gene, ENHRY is the CDR1 and SYGVKD is the CDR2. The immunoSEQ Assay was used to immunosequence TCRbeta CDR3 regions from genomic DNA. Before high-throughput sequencing, the genomic DNA was amplified using bias-controlled multiplex PCR. For the original study's pipeline: To quantify the absolute abundance of each unique TCRbeta CDR3 region, the sequences were collapsed and filtered. Clonality was defined as 1 minus Pielou's evenness and was calculated using productive rearrangements only. A previously published method was used to identify clones whose frequencies were significantly greater in on-treatment samples than in baseline samples. Entries here come from immuneACCESS through TCRdb and include only in-frame sequences with V and J called. Some clones fail to appear in such tables; in the studies checked, an unresolved V gene covers under half of the shortfall, and the cause of the remainder is unknown. That table furnishes V, J and clone size, whereas the DNA furnished D and trimming. The sample table records approximately 13,000 clones; 60% to 80% of these occur just once. The ten largest clones capture roughly 47% of the sample.

The treatment or condition label, read with the paper, signifies: randomized to nivolumab then ipilimumab (arm A) or the reverse (arm B). Prior DNA-damaging chemotherapy had not been received by any trial patient. A FACS Aria II flow cytometer was used to sort live CD3+CD8+ cells that were negative for CD19 and CD56 from thawed PBMCs. Samples were obtained from patients with melanoma enrolled in CheckMate 064, a randomized, open-label phase II trial of sequential checkpoint blockade. Peripheral blood mononuclear cells were obtained through leukapheresis, purified using Ficoll-Paque, and frozen in human serum containing about 10% DMSO. Immediately after sorting, the purity of the sorted blood CD3+CD8+ cells was confirmed to be >98%, and DNA was then extracted.

This chain joins TRBV10-3 to TRBJ2-3, and the D gene may be TRBD2, 5 bases matching. Sequences were derived from CD8+ T cells sorted from blood (inferred from file names), sampled from a patient given nivolumab and ipilimumab in sequence. The clonotype originates from a human patient with melanoma. Some clones in this sample may be carry-over from other donors' samples. The DNA sequence reads TGTGCCATCCACGGACTGGACACAGATACGCAGTATTTT. The resulting protein is CAIHGLDTDTQYF.